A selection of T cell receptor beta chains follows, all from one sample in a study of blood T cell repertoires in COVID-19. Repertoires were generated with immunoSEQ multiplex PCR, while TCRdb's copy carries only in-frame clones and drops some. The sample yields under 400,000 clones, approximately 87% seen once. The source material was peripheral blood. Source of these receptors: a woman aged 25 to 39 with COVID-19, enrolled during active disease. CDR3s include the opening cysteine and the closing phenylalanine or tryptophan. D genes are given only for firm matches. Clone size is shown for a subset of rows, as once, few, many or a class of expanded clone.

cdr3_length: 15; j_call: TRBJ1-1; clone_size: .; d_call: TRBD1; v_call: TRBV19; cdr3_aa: CASINRAGGGPEAFF
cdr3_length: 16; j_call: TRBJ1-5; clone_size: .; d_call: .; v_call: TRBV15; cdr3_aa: CATSRDLTGSNQPQHF
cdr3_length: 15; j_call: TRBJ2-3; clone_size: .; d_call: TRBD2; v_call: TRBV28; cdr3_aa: CASSLGSSGTDTQYF
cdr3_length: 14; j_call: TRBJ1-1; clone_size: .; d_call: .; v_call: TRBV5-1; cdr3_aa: CASSFDGANTEAFF
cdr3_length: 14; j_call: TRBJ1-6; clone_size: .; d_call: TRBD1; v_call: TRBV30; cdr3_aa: CAWSPGQDNSPLHF
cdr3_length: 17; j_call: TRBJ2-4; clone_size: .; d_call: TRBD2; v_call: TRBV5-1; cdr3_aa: CASSSLAGDSTKNIQYF
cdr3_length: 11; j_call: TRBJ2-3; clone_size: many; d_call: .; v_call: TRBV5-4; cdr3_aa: CASSLRDTQYF
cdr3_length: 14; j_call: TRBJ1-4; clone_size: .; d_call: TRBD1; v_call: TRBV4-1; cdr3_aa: CASSPDRASEKLFF
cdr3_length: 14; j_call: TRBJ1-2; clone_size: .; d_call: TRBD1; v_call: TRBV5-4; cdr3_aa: CASSLGTGDYGYTF
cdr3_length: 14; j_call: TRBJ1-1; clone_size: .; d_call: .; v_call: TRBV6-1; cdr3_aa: CASSEPHMNTEAFF
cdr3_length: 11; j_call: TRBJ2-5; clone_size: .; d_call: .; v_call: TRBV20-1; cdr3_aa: CSASIRETQYF
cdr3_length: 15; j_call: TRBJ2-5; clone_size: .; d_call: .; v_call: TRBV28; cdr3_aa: CASSFETGYKETQYF
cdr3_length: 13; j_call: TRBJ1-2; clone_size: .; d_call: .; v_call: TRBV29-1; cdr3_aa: CSVGRGDTGGYTF
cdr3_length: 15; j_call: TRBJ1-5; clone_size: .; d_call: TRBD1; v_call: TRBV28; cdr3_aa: CASSPDRGLYQPQHF
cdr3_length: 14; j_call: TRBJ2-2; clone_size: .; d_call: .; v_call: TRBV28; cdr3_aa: CASWGGGNTGELFF
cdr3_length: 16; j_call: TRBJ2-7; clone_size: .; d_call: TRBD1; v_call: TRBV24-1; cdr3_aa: CATSDPGTGGEDEQYF
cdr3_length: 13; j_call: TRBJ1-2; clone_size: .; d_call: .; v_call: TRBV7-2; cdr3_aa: CASSLRVNYGYTF
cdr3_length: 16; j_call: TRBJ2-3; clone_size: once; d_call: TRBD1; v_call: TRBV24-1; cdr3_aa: CATSDPGQGSTDTQYF
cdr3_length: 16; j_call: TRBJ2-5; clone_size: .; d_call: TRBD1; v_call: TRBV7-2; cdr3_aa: CASSLGGQGQWETQYF
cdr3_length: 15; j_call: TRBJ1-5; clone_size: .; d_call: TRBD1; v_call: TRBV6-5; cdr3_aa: CASSRQGASNQPQHF
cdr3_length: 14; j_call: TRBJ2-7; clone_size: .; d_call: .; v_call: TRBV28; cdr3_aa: CASSLGLATGEQYF
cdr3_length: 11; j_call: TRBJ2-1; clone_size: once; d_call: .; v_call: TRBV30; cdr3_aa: CAWMSYNEQFF
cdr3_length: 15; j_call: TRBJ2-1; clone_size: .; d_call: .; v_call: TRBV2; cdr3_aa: CASSEGVSLYNEQFF
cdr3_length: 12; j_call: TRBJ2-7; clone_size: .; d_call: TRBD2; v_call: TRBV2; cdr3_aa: CAARGEGYEQYF
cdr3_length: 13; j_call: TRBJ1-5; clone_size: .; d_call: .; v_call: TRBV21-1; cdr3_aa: CASSNGKRQPQHF
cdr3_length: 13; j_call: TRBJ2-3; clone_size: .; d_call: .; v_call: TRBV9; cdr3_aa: CASSVGLEDTQYF
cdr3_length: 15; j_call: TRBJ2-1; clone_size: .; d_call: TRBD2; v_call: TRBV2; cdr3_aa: CASSETGLASNEQFF
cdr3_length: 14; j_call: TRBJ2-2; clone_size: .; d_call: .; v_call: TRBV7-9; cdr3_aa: CASSLVGGTGELFF
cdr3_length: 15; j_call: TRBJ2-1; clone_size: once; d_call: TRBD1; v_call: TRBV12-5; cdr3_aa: CASGFGDRVKDEQFF
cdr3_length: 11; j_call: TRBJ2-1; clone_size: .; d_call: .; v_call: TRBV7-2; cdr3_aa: CASSHPNEQFF
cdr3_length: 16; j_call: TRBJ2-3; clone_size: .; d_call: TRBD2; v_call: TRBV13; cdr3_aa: CASISGVSGGTDTQYF
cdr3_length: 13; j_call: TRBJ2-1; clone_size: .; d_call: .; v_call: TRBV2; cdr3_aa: CASMLRFYNEQFF
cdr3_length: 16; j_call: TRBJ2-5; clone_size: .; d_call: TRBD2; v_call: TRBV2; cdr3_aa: CASSERLAGLVETQYF
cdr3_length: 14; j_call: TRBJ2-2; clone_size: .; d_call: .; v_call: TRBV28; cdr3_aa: CASSRAVRVGELFF
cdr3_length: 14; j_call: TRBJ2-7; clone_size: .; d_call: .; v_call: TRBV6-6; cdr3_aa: CASSQRPGGEEQYF
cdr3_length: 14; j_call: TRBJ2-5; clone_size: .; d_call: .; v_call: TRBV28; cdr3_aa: CASSFYGSQETQYF
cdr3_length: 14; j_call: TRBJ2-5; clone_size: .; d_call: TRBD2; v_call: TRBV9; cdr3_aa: CASSSTSTQETQYF
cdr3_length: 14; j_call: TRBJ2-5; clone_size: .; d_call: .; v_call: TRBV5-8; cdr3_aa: CASSRDLNQETQYF
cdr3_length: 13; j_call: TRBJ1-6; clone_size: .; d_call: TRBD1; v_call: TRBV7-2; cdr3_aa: CASSGGPWAPLHF
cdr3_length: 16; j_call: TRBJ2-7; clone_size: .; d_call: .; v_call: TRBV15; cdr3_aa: CATSRERVGGRYEQYF
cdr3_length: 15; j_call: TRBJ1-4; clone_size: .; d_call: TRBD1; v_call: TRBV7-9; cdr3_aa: CASSLGDRGDEKLFF
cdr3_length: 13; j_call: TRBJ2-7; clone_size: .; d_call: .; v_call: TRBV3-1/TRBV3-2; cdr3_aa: CASSRGAGDEQYF
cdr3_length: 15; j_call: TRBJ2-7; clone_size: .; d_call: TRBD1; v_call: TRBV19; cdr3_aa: CASSIRTGTESEQYF
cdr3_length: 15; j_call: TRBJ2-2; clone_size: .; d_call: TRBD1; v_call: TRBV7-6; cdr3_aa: CASSSDRRNTGELFF
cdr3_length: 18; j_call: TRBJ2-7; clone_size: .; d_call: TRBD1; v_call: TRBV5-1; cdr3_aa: CASSLGDRGFKLGYEQYF
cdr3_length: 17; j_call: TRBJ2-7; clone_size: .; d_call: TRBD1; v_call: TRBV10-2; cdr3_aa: CASTHPGQGVQPYEQYF
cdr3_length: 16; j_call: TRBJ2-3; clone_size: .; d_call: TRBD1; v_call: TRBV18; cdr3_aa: CASSPLGTGVTDTQYF
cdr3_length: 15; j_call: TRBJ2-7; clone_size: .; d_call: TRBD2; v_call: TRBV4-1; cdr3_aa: CASSFEGLAGREQYF
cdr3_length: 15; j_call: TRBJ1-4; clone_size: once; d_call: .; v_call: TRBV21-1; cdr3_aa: CASSKCREVDEKLFF
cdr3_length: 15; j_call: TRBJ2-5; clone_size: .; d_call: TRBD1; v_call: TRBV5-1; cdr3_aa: CASSWTGPGQETQYF
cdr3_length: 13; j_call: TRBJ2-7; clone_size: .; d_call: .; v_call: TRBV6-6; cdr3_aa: CASSYPSTYEQYF
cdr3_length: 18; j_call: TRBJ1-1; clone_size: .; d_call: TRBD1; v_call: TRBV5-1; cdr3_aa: CASSLSGRGAVRNTEAFF
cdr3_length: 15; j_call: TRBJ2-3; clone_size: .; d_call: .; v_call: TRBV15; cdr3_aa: CATSRAPRSTDTQYF
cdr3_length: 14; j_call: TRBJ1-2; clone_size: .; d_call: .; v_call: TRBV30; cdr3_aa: CAWSPFGGGYGYTF
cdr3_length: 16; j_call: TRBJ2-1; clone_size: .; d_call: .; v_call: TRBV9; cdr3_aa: CASSVAPRSSYNEQFF
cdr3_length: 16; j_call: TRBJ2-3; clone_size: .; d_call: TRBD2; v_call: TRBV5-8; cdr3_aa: CASSWGTSGRTDTQYF
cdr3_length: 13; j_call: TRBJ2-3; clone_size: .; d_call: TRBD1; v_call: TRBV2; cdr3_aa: CASSEDRGDTQYF
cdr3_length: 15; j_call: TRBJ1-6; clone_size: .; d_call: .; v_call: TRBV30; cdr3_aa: CAWSVPGIPNSPLHF
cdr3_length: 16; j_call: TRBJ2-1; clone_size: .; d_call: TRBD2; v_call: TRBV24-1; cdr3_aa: CATSDPPGLASGEQFF